The source of this TCR beta chain is a study of control samples from healthy donors and cancer patients. Profiled with immunoSEQ multiplex PCR; TCRdb holds only in-frame clones, not every one. The sample lists over 70,000 clones, roughly nine tenths occurring once. There are 14 residues in the CDR3. The germline V gene encodes CDR1 SNHLY and CDR2 FYNNEI. Trimming left V 6 bases short and J 10 bases short, with 16 bases between. The sample comprised blood. The sequence came from a woman in her sixties or seventies in good health. The chain has TRBV2 and TRBJ1-6; D not resolved. CDR3 coding DNA: TGTGCCAGCAGCCCGCTACCGGGAGGATCACCCCTCCACTTT. Residues: CASSPLPGGSPLHF.